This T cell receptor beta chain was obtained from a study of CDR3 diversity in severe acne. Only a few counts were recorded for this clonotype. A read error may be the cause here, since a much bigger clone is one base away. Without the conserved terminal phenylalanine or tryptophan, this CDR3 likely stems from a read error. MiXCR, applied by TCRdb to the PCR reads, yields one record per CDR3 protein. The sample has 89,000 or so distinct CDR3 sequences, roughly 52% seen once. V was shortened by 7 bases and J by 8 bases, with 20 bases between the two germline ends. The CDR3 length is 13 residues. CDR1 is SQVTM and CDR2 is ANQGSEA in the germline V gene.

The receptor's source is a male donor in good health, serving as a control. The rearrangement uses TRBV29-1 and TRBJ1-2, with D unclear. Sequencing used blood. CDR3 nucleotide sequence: TGCAGCGAATCACCGGGCCCAGGAGGAGGCTACACCCTC. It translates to CSESPGPGGGYTL.